This TCR beta chain was identified in a study of blood T cell repertoires in COVID-19. About the study: From T cells, B-cell-depleted T cells, or PBMCs came the material, which was cDNA or gDNA.

Profiling relied on immunoSEQ multiplex PCR, and the TCRdb table lists in-frame clones only, not all of them. The sample holds around 310,000 clones, nearly 90% seen once. The CDR3 is 16 residues long. Trimming took 0 bases from V and 2 from J, leaving 11 bases between them. Germline CDR1 is SGHRS and CDR2 is YFSETQ. The source material was PBMCs or T cells enriched from blood (not recorded which). V gene TRBV5-1 combines with J gene TRBJ2-2; the D gene is possibly TRBD1 (5 bases). The TCR sequence derives from a woman in her twenties or thirties who had recovered from COVID-19. The CDR3 nucleotides read TGCGCCAGCAGCTTGGATTCCAGGGTAAACACCGGGGAGCTGTTTTTT. Translating it yields CASSLDSRVNTGELFF. The full variable domain, completed using reference TRBV5-1 and TRBJ2-2, is KAGVTQTPRYLIKTRGQQVTLSCSPISGHRSVSWYQQTPGQGLQFLFEYFSETQRNKGNFPGRFSGRQFSNSRSEMNVSTLELGDSALYLCASSLDSRVNTGELFFGEGSRLTVL.